This is a list of T cell receptor beta chains from one sample in a study of blood T cell repertoires in COVID-19. TCRdb's copy holds only in-frame clones and misses some; the assay was immunoSEQ multiplex PCR. The sample includes about 150,000 clones, under 85% of them seen just once. The source material was peripheral blood. These receptor sequences come from a man aged 65 to 79 who had recovered from COVID-19. Each CDR3 is given with its conserved first and last residue. The D gene is left open where the match is weak. Expanded clones get a size class; other rows say once, few or many, or leave the size out.

D gene	V gene	clone size	J gene	CDR3 DNA	CDR3 protein
TRBD2	TRBV6-5	-	TRBJ2-3	TGTGCCAGCAGTCGACTAGCGGGCACAGATACGCAGTATTTT	CASSRLAGTDTQYF
-	TRBV7-9	-	TRBJ2-2	TGTGCCAGCAGCTTAGTAGTGGACACCGGGGAGCTGTTTTTT	CASSLVVDTGELFF
-	TRBV20-1	-	TRBJ2-5	TGCAGTGCTAGTCCGGGGGGCGAGGAGACCCAGTACTTC	CSASPGGEETQYF
TRBD1	TRBV6-2/TRBV6-3	-	TRBJ1-5	TGTGCCAGCAGTTACGATTTACAGGGGGATCAGCCCCAGCATTTT	CASSYDLQGDQPQHF
TRBD2	TRBV28	-	TRBJ2-3	TGTGCCAGCAGACTTGGACTAGCGGGGGAGCTGGATACGCAGTATTTT	CASRLGLAGELDTQYF
TRBD1	TRBV3-1/TRBV3-2	-	TRBJ2-3	TGTGCCAGCAGCCCACAGGGGCTCGGCACAGATACGCAGTATTTT	CASSPQGLGTDTQYF
-	TRBV10-3	-	TRBJ1-6	TGTGCCATCAGGTCCCAGGGTAATTCACCCCTCCACTTT	CAIRSQGNSPLHF
-	TRBV6-6	once	TRBJ2-1	TGTGCCAGCAGTTACTCAGGAGTTCTCCATGAGCAGTTCTTC	CASSYSGVLHEQFF
TRBD1	TRBV10-2	-	TRBJ2-1	TGCGCCAGCAGCGACAGGGGCTACAATGAGCAGTTCTTC	CASSDRGYNEQFF
TRBD2	TRBV10-3	-	TRBJ2-7	TGTGCCGGAGGGACTAGCGGGGGGTACGAGCAGTACTTC	CAGGTSGGYEQYF
-	TRBV5-6	-	TRBJ1-4	TGTGCCAGCAGCTTGGAGGGAGGATATAATGAAAAACTGTTTTTT	CASSLEGGYNEKLFF
-	TRBV7-9	-	TRBJ2-3	TGTGCCAGCAGCCCAGGCGGACAGTACACAGATACGCAGTATTTT	CASSPGGQYTDTQYF
-	TRBV7-2	-	TRBJ1-5	TGTGCCAGCAGTTGGGGAGATGGCAGCAATCAGCCCCAGCATTTT	CASSWGDGSNQPQHF